A selection of T cell receptor beta chains follows, all from one sample in a study of cytomegalovirus exposure and HLA in healthy donors. Clones were sequenced by immunoSEQ multiplex PCR, and TCRdb holds only the in-frame ones, with some missing. The sample has about 83,000 clones; 81% are singletons. The sequenced sample consisted of PBMCs. The origin of the receptors is a woman aged 25-40 years in good health and CMV-seronegative. Both conserved end residues are part of each CDR3. Fields, in order: clone size, V gene, CDR3 length, J gene, D gene, CDR3 DNA, CDR3 protein. D genes are given only for firm matches. Rows give clone size only sometimes, using once, few, many, or a class for an expanded clone.

few	TRBV19	13	TRBJ2-2	NA	TGTGCCAGTAGTATGGACAGAAGGGGGGAGCTGTTTTTT	CASSMDRRGELFF
NA	TRBV14	11	TRBJ1-4	NA	TGTGCCAGCGGTACAGGTGGAAAACTGTTTTTT	CASGTGGKLFF
few	TRBV11-2	14	TRBJ1-1	NA	TGTGCCAGCAGCTCTCCGCGGGGTAGCACTGAAGCTTTCTTT	CASSSPRGSTEAFF
NA	TRBV6-5	14	TRBJ2-5	TRBD2	TGTGCCAGCAGTTACCTCGCGGGGGGAGAGACCCAGTACTTC	CASSYLAGGETQYF
NA	TRBV4-2	20	TRBJ2-6	TRBD2	TGTGCCAGCAGCCAATTCGAGGGGCTAGCGGGAGGGGCTGGGGCCAACGTCCTGACTTTC	CASSQFEGLAGGAGANVLTF
NA	TRBV30	15	TRBJ1-3	NA	TGTGCCTGGAAGGTTGCCGACTACTCTGGAAACACCATATATTTT	CAWKVADYSGNTIYF
NA	TRBV19	14	TRBJ2-7	NA	TGTGCCAGTAGTATGAGGGAGCCCCCCTACGAGCAGTACTTC	CASSMREPPYEQYF
NA	TRBV11-1	14	TRBJ1-1	NA	TGTGCCAGCAGCTTAGGGACAGAAAACACTGAAGCTTTCTTT	CASSLGTENTEAFF
few	TRBV29-1	13	TRBJ1-3	NA	TGCAGCGTGCAGGGTTCTAAGGGAAACACCATATATTTT	CSVQGSKGNTIYF
NA	TRBV7-9	13	TRBJ1-2	NA	TGTGCCAGCAGGATCAAGGAGACCTATGGCTACACCTTC	CASRIKETYGYTF
NA	TRBV5-1	16	TRBJ1-5	TRBD1	TGCGCCAGCAGCTGGGGGACAGGGGCGGGCAATCAGCCCCAGCATTTT	CASSWGTGAGNQPQHF
NA	TRBV7-3	10	TRBJ1-2	NA	TGTGCCAGCACCCCGAAGCGCCCGGACTTC	CASTPKRPDF
few	TRBV9	14	TRBJ2-7	NA	TGTGCCAGCAGCGTCGCCACTAGCTCCTACGAGCAGTACTTC	CASSVATSSYEQYF
NA	TRBV2	17	TRBJ2-3	TRBD2	TGTGCCAGCAACCCAAACGGACTAGCGGCTAGCACAGATACGCAGTATTTT	CASNPNGLAASTDTQYF
NA	TRBV27	14	TRBJ2-3	TRBD1	TGTGCCAGCAGCGCTTCGACAGGGGGAGATACGCAGTATTTT	CASSASTGGDTQYF
few	TRBV7-9	14	TRBJ2-5	NA	TGTGCCAGCAGCTCCACAGGGACGTTAGAGACCCAGTACTTC	CASSSTGTLETQYF
once	TRBV7-6	18	TRBJ2-3	TRBD2	TGTGCCAGCAGCTTAGGACTAGCGGCACCAACTAGCACAGATACGCAGTATTTT	CASSLGLAAPTSTDTQYF
NA	TRBV5-1	17	TRBJ2-3	TRBD1	TGCGCCAGCAGCCTTGGGTCACAGGGGGGATTCACAGATACGCAGTATTTT	CASSLGSQGGFTDTQYF
NA	TRBV30	14	TRBJ1-2	NA	TGTGCCTGGACCGGAGGGGCGCAGCGGGCTGGCTACACCTTC	CAWTGGAQRAGYTF
NA	TRBV21-1	16	TRBJ2-1	NA	TGTGCCAGCAGCAAACAAAATCCCAGAATATACAATGAGCAGTTCTTC	CASSKQNPRIYNEQFF
NA	TRBV5-4	14	TRBJ1-4	NA	TGTGCCAGCAGCTCCTCAGGGGAGGGTGAAAAACTGTTTTTT	CASSSSGEGEKLFF
NA	TRBV6-6	15	TRBJ2-1	NA	TGTGCCAGCAGTTCTGAGCGTAGCTCCTACAATGAGCAGTTCTTC	CASSSERSSYNEQFF
NA	TRBV18	13	TRBJ2-2	NA	TGTGCCAGCTCACCAGGGGGCCTCGGGGAGCTGTTTTTT	CASSPGGLGELFF
few	TRBV5-1	15	TRBJ1-1	TRBD1	TGCGCCAGCAGCTCGAACAGGGGGTTGAACACTGAAGCTTTCTTT	CASSSNRGLNTEAFF
NA	TRBV28	16	TRBJ1-1	NA	TGTGCCAGCAGTTCTGTACGGTTTGGTTTGGTCACTGAAGCTTTCTTT	CASSSVRFGLVTEAFF
NA	TRBV2	14	TRBJ2-7	TRBD1	TGTGCCAGCAGTGTACAGGGGGGTTCCTACGAGCAGTACTTC	CASSVQGGSYEQYF
NA	TRBV28	16	TRBJ1-1	NA	TGTGCCAGCAGTTTAGTACAGGGAGAGATGAACACTGAAGCTTTCTTT	CASSLVQGEMNTEAFF
few	TRBV27	16	TRBJ2-1	NA	TGTGCCAGCAGTTTATCGGGGCGGAGCTCCTACAATGAGCAGTTCTTC	CASSLSGRSSYNEQFF
few	TRBV7-9	14	TRBJ1-6	TRBD1	TGTGCCAGCAGCCGATACAGGGGTGATTCACCCCTCCACTTT	CASSRYRGDSPLHF
few	TRBV9	15	TRBJ1-5	NA	TGTGCCAGCAGCGTAGACCAGACCGTAGGGGAGCCCCAGCATTTT	CASSVDQTVGEPQHF
NA	TRBV28	16	TRBJ2-7	TRBD1	TGTGCCAGCAGTTTCCGATCGGGGACAGTGACTTACGAGCAGTACTTC	CASSFRSGTVTYEQYF
NA	TRBV2	16	TRBJ2-3	NA	TGTGCCAGCAGTGAAGCGGCTAGCTTGAGGACAGATACGCAGTATTTT	CASSEAASLRTDTQYF
NA	TRBV7-9	13	TRBJ2-3	NA	TGTGCCAGCAGCCCCCCCGTTGCAGATACGCAGTATTTT	CASSPPVADTQYF
NA	TRBV5-4	12	TRBJ2-1	NA	TGTGCCAGCAGCCGAGGCTACAATGAGCAGTTCTTC	CASSRGYNEQFF
NA	TRBV7-9	15	TRBJ2-5	TRBD1	TGTGCCAGCAGCTCTTACAGGGGCTACCAAGAGACCCAGTACTTC	CASSSYRGYQETQYF
medium-sized	TRBV28	15	TRBJ1-4	NA	TGTGCCAGCCAGGCCGACCTTGCAACTAATGAAAAACTGTTTTTT	CASQADLATNEKLFF